The 18 T cell receptor beta chains reported below all come from one sample, sequenced in a study of blood T cell repertoires in COVID-19. Some clones are missing from TCRdb's copy, which holds only in-frame ones; the method was immunoSEQ multiplex PCR. Of about 190,000 clones listed, roughly four fifths are singletons. Sequencing input: peripheral blood. Receptors were obtained from a woman aged 70-85 years with active or convalescent COVID-19.

The chain uses TRBV19 and TRBJ1-1, with TRBD1 matching over 8 bases. This CDR3 is 17 amino acids long. J was trimmed by 1 base and V by 6 bases; bases with no gene match: 13. CDR1 is LNHDA, CDR2 SQIVND, per germline (reference sequence). The CDR3 DNA is TGTGCCAGTAGCAGGAGTTGGACAGGGACAGCGAACACTGAAGCTTTCTTT. Translation: CASSRSWTGTANTEAFF. The entire variable domain, with the rest obtained from reference TRBV19 and TRBJ1-1, is as follows: DGGITQSPKYLFRKEGQNVTLSCEQNLNHDAMYWYRQDPGQGLRLIYYSQIVNDFQKGDIAEGYSVSREKKESFPLTVTSAQKNPTAFYLCASSRSWTGTANTEAFFGQGTRLTVV.

The chain recombines TRBV9 with TRBJ2-3, with D perhaps matching TRBD2 (5 bases). With 3 bases removed from V and 0 bases from J, the gap between germline ends came to 14 bases. Looked up from germline, CDR1 is SGDLS and CDR2 is YYNGEE. CDR3 length: 16 residues. CDR3: CASSDNPTSSTDTQYF. CDR3 DNA sequence: TGTGCCAGCAGCGACAATCCTACTAGTAGCACAGATACGCAGTATTTT.

The rearrangement uses TRBV9 and TRBJ2-1; TRBD2 matches 11 bases. V lost 0 bases to trimming and J lost 0 bases; unmatched junction nucleotides: 5. The CDR3 has 18 residues. Germline assignment: CDR1 SGDLS and CDR2 YYNGEE. The CDR3, as DNA: TGTGCCAGCAGCGTAGTTAGCGGGAGGGCCCTCTCCTACAATGAGCAGTTCTTC. Its translation is CASSVVSGRALSYNEQFF. Looking up the rest from reference TRBV9 and TRBJ2-1 gives the full variable domain: DSGVTQTPKHLITATGQRVTLRCSPRSGDLSVYWYQQSLDQGLQFLIQYYNGEERAKGNILERFSAQQFPDLHSELNLSSLELGDSALYFCASSVVSGRALSYNEQFFGPGTRLTVL.

The rearrangement links TRBV11-2 to TRBJ1-2; 7 bases match TRBD1. V gave up 5 bases and J gave up 3 bases; unmatched junction bases: 12. Per the germline V gene, CDR1 is SGHAT and CDR2 is FQNNGV. This CDR3 has 16 amino acids. This CDR3 reads CASSRSLSDRDYGYTF. Written as DNA, the CDR3 is TGTGCCAGCAGCCGATCCCTCTCTGACAGGGACTATGGCTACACCTTC. The full variable domain, in which reference TRBV11-2 and TRBJ1-2 provide the parts outside the CDR3, is EAGVAQSPRYKIIEKRQSVAFWCNPISGHATLYWYQQILGQGPKLLIQFQNNGVVDDSQLPKDRFSAERLKGVDSTLKIQPAKLEDSAVYLCASSRSLSDRDYGYTFGSGTRLTVV.

This clone was seen once. CDR3 in DNA: TGTGCCTGGAGTGGAGCCGGGACAGGGGGTCCCGGGGAGCTGTTTTTT. Its translation: CAWSGAGTGGPGELFF. The chain combines TRBV30 with TRBJ2-2, with 11 bases fitting TRBD1. Germline V gene data show CDR1 as GTSNPN and CDR2 as SVGIG (reference sequence). This CDR3 is 16 amino acids long. The J segment lost 6 bases and the V segment lost 1 base, leaving 7 bases of the junction unmatched.

This chain uses TRBV2 with TRBJ1-2; 10 nucleotides align to TRBD1. Trimming cost V 7 bases and J 6 bases; bases outside gene matches: 8. Germline loops: CDR1 SNHLY, CDR2 FYNNEI. The CDR3 loop spans 14 amino acids. The CDR3 loop is CASTKAGTGDGYTF. CDR3 bases: TGTGCCAGCACCAAAGCGGGGACAGGGGATGGCTACACCTTC.

The chain combines TRBV6-5 with TRBJ2-3; no firm D call. V dropped 0 bases and J dropped 8 bases, with 18 bases sitting between them. Germline V lookup: CDR1 MNHEY, CDR2 SVGAGI. The CDR3 runs to 16 residues. The CDR3 sequence: CASSYSAANWVGTQYF. As DNA, the CDR3 is TGTGCCAGCAGTTACTCGGCGGCTAATTGGGTCGGTACGCAGTATTTT.

This clone was seen only once. The V gene is TRBV5-4, the J gene TRBJ2-3, with 7 bases identical to TRBD2. J gave up 5 bases and V 3 bases, and 3 bases lay outside the gene matches. Germline values: CDR1 SGHNT, CDR2 YYREEE (reference sequence). The CDR3 contains 13 residues. The CDR3 DNA reads as TGTGCCAGCAGCTCGGGGGGATTAGATACGCAGTATTTT. It yields the protein CASSSGGLDTQYF.

The chain employs TRBV29-1 and TRBJ2-1, with D possibly being TRBD1 (6 bases). Trimming removed 2 bases at V and 8 bases at J, with 16 bases between. The CDR3 covers 14 residues. Looked up from germline, CDR1 is SQVTM and CDR2 is ANQGSEA. The CDR3 here is CSVELAGEGYEQFF. CDR3 coding DNA: TGCAGCGTTGAACTAGCAGGGGAAGGTTATGAGCAGTTCTTC.

This chain uses TRBV7-9 with TRBJ2-1; no firm D call. Germline V gene sequence: CDR1 SEHNR, CDR2 FQNEAQ (reference sequence). V was clipped by 2 bases and J by 2 bases, with 10 bases between them. This CDR3 spans 15 amino acids. CDR3 amino acids: CASSLSETTYNEQFF. In DNA, the CDR3 is TGTGCCAGCAGCTTAAGCGAAACCACCTACAATGAGCAGTTCTTC.

V gene TRBV15 combines with J gene TRBJ2-3; a weak D match, TRBD2 (5 bases). This CDR3 has 15 residues. V was cut by 5 bases and J by 2 bases, with 14 bases left in between. Germline CDR1 LNHNV, CDR2 YYDKDF (reference sequence). CDR3 sequence reads: CATSGYRDLTDTQYF. In DNA form, the CDR3 reads TGTGCCACCAGCGGGTATCGGGATCTCACAGATACGCAGTATTTT.

V usage is TRBV27 and J usage is TRBJ1-5; TRBD1 matches at 8 bases. Germline CDR1 is MNHEY and CDR2 is SMNVEV (reference sequence). The junction had 15 bases not matched to a gene; V was cut back by 7 bases and J by 7 bases. This CDR3 spans 16 amino acids. This CDR3 is CASTAAGQGPDQPQHF. The CDR3 nucleotides read TGTGCCAGCACCGCGGCCGGACAGGGCCCAGACCAGCCCCAGCATTTT.

The rearrangement uses TRBV5-1 and TRBJ1-2; 9 nucleotides agree with TRBD1. This CDR3 has 15 amino acids. V gave up 4 bases and J gave up 3 bases; unmatched junction bases: 7. The germline V gene encodes CDR1 SGHRS and CDR2 YFSETQ. The CDR3 loop reads CASSRDRETYYGYTF. CDR3 DNA: TGCGCCAGCAGCCGGGACAGGGAAACTTACTATGGCTACACCTTC.

The rearrangement links TRBV4-1 to TRBJ2-5, with TRBD1 matching over 10 bases. Germline CDR1 and CDR2: MGHRA and YSYEKL. Losses at the gene ends were 3 bases for V and 5 bases for J; bases not matched to a gene: 6. The CDR3 totals 15 residues. The CDR3 is CASSHLTGGAETQYF. The CDR3 DNA reads as TGCGCCAGCAGCCATTTGACAGGGGGCGCGGAGACCCAGTACTTC.

In its sample, this clone was seen a few times. The V gene is TRBV5-6, the J gene TRBJ1-1; D gene uncertain. Germline CDR1 and CDR2: SGHDT and YYEEEE. The ends were cut back, 4 bases at V and 7 bases at J, with 11 bases in the middle. The length of the CDR3 is 12 residues. CDR3 coding DNA: TGTGCCAGCAGCGCCGGGAGCCATGAAGCTTTCTTT. This gives the protein CASSAGSHEAFF.

This sequence joins TRBV7-3 and TRBJ2-3, with TRBD2 matching over 9 bases. The CDR3 contains 16 residues. CDR1 is SGHTA and CDR2 is FQGTGA in the germline V gene. J lost 3 bases, V lost 5 bases, and 9 bases had no gene match. The CDR3 here is CASSIATSGPTDTQYF. The CDR3 nucleotides read TGTGCCAGCAGCATCGCGACTAGCGGCCCGACAGATACGCAGTATTTT.

The V and J genes are TRBV11-2 and TRBJ2-7; 9 positions agree with TRBD1. V dropped 5 bases and J dropped 6; count of bases not matched to a gene: 5. The germline gives CDR1 SGHAT, CDR2 FQNNGV. This CDR3 is built from 13 residues. Here the CDR3 DNA reads TGTGCCAGCAGCACCACAGGGGGCGCCGAGCAGTACTTC. Translated: CASSTTGGAEQYF. Supplemented by reference TRBV11-2 and TRBJ2-7, the full variable domain reads EAGVAQSPRYKIIEKRQSVAFWCNPISGHATLYWYQQILGQGPKLLIQFQNNGVVDDSQLPKDRFSAERLKGVDSTLKIQPAKLEDSAVYLCASSTTGGAEQYFGPGTRLTVT.

The chain combines TRBV15 with TRBJ2-5; perhaps TRBD2 as D (5 bases). V was pared by 4 bases and J by 4 bases, with 16 bases between. Looked up from germline, CDR1 is LNHNV and CDR2 is YYDKDF (reference sequence). The CDR3 has 15 residues. The chain's CDR3 is CATSTGRGVRETQYF. Written as DNA, the CDR3 is TGTGCCACCAGCACCGGTCGGGGTGTGAGAGAGACCCAGTACTTC.